This T cell receptor beta chain was identified in a study of blood T cell repertoires in COVID-19. Study context: T cells, B-cell-depleted T cells, or PBMCs provided the cDNA or gDNA that served as material.

The CDR3 extends over 17 amino acids. Trimming took 2 bases from V and 2 from J; bases not matched to a gene: 8. Germline V gives CDR1 SGHTA, CDR2 FQGTGA. How the authors handled the data: From reference gene primer amplification, estimates of nucleated cell counts were derived. Assay used: immunoSEQ multiplex PCR; TCRdb lists only in-frame clones, some missing. D and trimming come from the DNA, and the V and J calls and clone size come from that table. Of about 260,000 clones detected, 70% to 90% appear once; the ten largest clones hold about 0.7%. The sample consisted of peripheral blood. V usage is TRBV7-3 and J usage is TRBJ2-3, with TRBD2 identical over 9 bases. The TCR originated in a human donor in a cohort sampled during active COVID-19. The CDR3 is CASSLLTPSGNTDTQYF. The CDR3 coding sequence is TGTGCCAGCAGCTTACTCACTCCTAGCGGGAACACAGATACGCAGTATTTT.